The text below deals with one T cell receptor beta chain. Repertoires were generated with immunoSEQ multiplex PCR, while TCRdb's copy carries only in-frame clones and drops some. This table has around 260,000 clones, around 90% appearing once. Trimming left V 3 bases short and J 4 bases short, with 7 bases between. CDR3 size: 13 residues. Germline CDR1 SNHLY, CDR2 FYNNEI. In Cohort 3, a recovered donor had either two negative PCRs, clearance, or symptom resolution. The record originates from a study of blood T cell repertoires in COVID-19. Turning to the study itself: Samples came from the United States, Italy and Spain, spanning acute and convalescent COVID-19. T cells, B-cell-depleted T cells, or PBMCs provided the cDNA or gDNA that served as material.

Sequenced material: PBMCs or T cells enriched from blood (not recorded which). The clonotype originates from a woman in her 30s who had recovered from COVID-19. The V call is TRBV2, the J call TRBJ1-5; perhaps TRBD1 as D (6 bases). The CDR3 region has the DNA TGTGCCAGCAGTGATCAGGGGAATCAGCCCCAGCATTTT. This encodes CASSDQGNQPQHF.